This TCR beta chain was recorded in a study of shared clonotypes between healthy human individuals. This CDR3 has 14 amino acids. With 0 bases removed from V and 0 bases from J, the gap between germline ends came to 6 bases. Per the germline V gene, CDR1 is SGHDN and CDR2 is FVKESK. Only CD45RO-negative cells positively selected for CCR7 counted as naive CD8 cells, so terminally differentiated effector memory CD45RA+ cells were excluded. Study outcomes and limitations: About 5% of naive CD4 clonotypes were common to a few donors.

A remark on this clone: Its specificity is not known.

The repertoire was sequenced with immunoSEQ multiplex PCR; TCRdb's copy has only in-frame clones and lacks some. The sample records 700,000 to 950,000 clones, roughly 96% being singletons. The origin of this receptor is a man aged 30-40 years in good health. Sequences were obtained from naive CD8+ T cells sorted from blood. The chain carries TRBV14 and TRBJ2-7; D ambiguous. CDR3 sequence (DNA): TGTGCCAGCAGCCAAGACACGAGCTCCTACGAGCAGTACTTC. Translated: CASSQDTSSYEQYF.